Each of the 18 T cell receptor beta chains below was sequenced from the same sample in a study of blood T cell repertoires in COVID-19. Here immunoSEQ multiplex PCR was the method, and the copy in TCRdb shows in-frame clones only, minus some. The sample has a few hundred thousand clones, around 90% seen once; the top ten hold about 2.1%. The sample taken for sequencing was peripheral blood. Receptors were obtained from a woman in her sixties or seventies with COVID-19, enrolled during active disease.

J is TRBJ1-5 and V is TRBV21-1; whether TRBD1, the table's D call, matches the DNA was not checked. TRBV21-1 is an annotated pseudogene. This CDR3 spans 16 amino acids. The DNA for the CDR3 is TGTGCCAGCATCCTTTGGACACTCGCCCAGAATCAGCCCCAGCATTTT. Residues: CASILWTLAQNQPQHF.

The rearrangement uses TRBV19 and TRBJ1-2; 11 nucleotides line up with TRBD1. CDR1 LNHDA and CDR2 SQIVND come from the germline V gene (reference sequence). V was clipped by 3 bases and J by 7 bases; unmatched bases: 7. The length of the CDR3 is 15 residues. Here the CDR3 reads CASSMTDRGPIGYTF. The CDR3 nucleotides are TGTGCCAGTAGTATGACGGACAGGGGGCCGATTGGCTACACCTTC.

J is TRBJ2-3 and V is TRBV7-3; 9 bases are shared with TRBD2. CDR1 SGHTA and CDR2 FQGTGA come from the germline V gene. This CDR3 comprises 16 residues. V trimming: 2 bases; J trimming: 5 bases; junction bases outside the gene matches: 8. The chain's CDR3 is CASSLGFAGGIDTQYF. CDR3 sequence (DNA): TGTGCCAGCAGCTTAGGTTTTGCGGGGGGGATAGATACGCAGTATTTT.

This chain links TRBV9 with TRBJ1-2, with TRBD1 as a possible D gene (5 bases). There are 13 residues in the CDR3. CDR1 and CDR2 (germline): SGDLS, YYNGEE. Between the trimmed V and J ends, which lost 3 bases and 7 bases, there was a span of 13 bases. The CDR3 reads CASSAGGAPGYTF. CDR3 DNA: TGTGCCAGCAGCGCTGGCGGGGCGCCTGGCTACACCTTC.

This clone has only a few counts. The rearrangement links TRBV7-2 to TRBJ2-7; tentatively, D is TRBD1 (7 bases). V was shortened by 1 base and J by 7 bases, with 11 bases between the two germline ends. The CDR3 loop spans 13 amino acids. Germline CDR1 and CDR2: SGHTA and FQGNSA. CDR3 in amino acids: CASSLEQGGEQYF. The CDR3 region has the DNA TGTGCCAGCAGCTTAGAGCAGGGGGGAGAGCAGTACTTC.

This chain connects TRBV27 to TRBJ2-5, with 7 bases matching TRBD2. V shed 4 bases, J shed 5 bases, and the junction held 7 bases outside the gene matches. The CDR3 consists of 14 residues. Germline CDR1 MNHEY, CDR2 SMNVEV (reference sequence). CDR3 in amino acids: CASSYGLGVETQYF. CDR3 sequence (DNA): TGTGCCAGCAGTTACGGACTAGGGGTGGAGACCCAGTACTTC.

The rearrangement links TRBV18 to TRBJ1-1; 8 bases line up with TRBD1. V was pared by 5 bases and J by 0 bases, with 5 bases of the junction left unmatched. This CDR3 contains 15 residues. CDR1 KGHSH and CDR2 LQKENI come from the germline V gene. CDR3 sequence (DNA): TGTGCCAGCTCATCGACAGGGGATATGAACACTGAAGCTTTCTTT. This gives the protein CASSSTGDMNTEAFF.

The chain recombines TRBV7-6 with TRBJ1-5, with D maybe TRBD1 (6 bases). Germline V gene sequence: CDR1 SGHVS, CDR2 FNYEAQ. The length of the CDR3 is 16 residues. V lost 1 base and J lost 4, with 14 bases in between. This chain's CDR3 is CASSLGYGRGNQPQHF. In nucleotides, the CDR3 is TGTGCCAGCAGCTTAGGCTATGGTAGGGGGAATCAGCCCCAGCATTTT.

The chain couples TRBV7-2 to TRBJ1-4; 8 bases agree with TRBD1. V dropped 1 base and J dropped 8; count of bases not matched to a gene: 15. This CDR3 is built from 18 residues. CDR1 and CDR2 from the germline V gene are SGHTA and FQGNSA. In nucleotides, the CDR3 is TGTGCCAGCAGCTTAGTGGGTCAGGGGGCGCAACTTAACGAAAAACTGTTTTTT. Translation gives CASSLVGQGAQLNEKLFF.

V usage is TRBV30 and J usage is TRBJ1-1; D might be TRBD1 (6 bases). This CDR3 has 15 residues. Trimming took 1 base from V and 1 from J, leaving 13 bases between them. Germline values: CDR1 GTSNPN, CDR2 SVGIG (reference sequence). CDR3 sequence: CAWSALLQGNTEAFF. In DNA, the CDR3 is TGTGCCTGGAGTGCCCTGCTACAGGGGAACACTGAAGCTTTCTTT.

The chain has TRBV21-1 and TRBJ1-2. TRBV21-1 is annotated as a pseudogene. The CDR3 is 17 residues long. The CDR3 sequence: CASSKFAVRQGGRGYTF. CDR3 nucleotides: TGTGCCAGCAGCAAATTCGCGGTAAGGCAGGGAGGTCGTGGCTACACCTTC.

The chain combines TRBV20-1 with TRBJ1-2; the D gene is possibly TRBD1 (6 bases). Germline lookup yields CDR1 DFQATT and CDR2 SNEGSKA (reference sequence). V dropped 4 bases and J dropped 7 bases, with 10 bases sitting between them. The CDR3 has 11 residues. The CDR3 here is CSATGAGGYTF. In nucleotides, the CDR3 is TGCAGTGCTACAGGGGCAGGTGGCTACACCTTC.

A single count supports this clone. This chain links TRBV6-2 or TRBV6-3 with TRBJ1-2, with D perhaps TRBD1 (6 bases). The CDR3 spans 12 residues. V was clipped by 6 bases and J by 3 bases, with 8 bases between them. CDR1 is MNHEY, CDR2 SVGEGT, per germline. This CDR3 is CASSGQHYGYTF. CDR3 coding DNA: TGTGCCAGCAGCGGACAGCACTATGGCTACACCTTC.

Only a few counts were recorded for this clone. The rearrangement links TRBV19 to TRBJ1-1; the D gene is possibly TRBD1 (5 bases). CDR3 length: 15 amino acids. Germline CDR1 is LNHDA and CDR2 is SQIVND (reference sequence). Trimming removed 1 base from V and 3 bases from J, with 12 bases in between. CDR3 sequence (DNA): TGTGCCAGTAGTATAGTAGCCGGGGGTGACACTGAAGCTTTCTTT. Translated: CASSIVAGGDTEAFF.

With regard to this clone: The identical CDR3 is also encoded by other nucleotide sequences in the sample. The chain carries TRBV7-3 and TRBJ1-2; 8 positions match TRBD1. CDR3 size: 13 residues. After removal of 3 bases from V and 8 bases from J, the junction contained 5 bases not matched to a gene. Per germline, CDR1 SGHTA and CDR2 FQGTGA. In nucleotides, the CDR3 is TGTGCCAGCAGCTTCGGACAGGGTGGGGGCTACACCTTC. It is translated as CASSFGQGGGYTF.

This clone showed up just once. The rearrangement joins TRBV6-2 or TRBV6-3 to TRBJ2-7; TRBD2 matches 8 bases. Germline CDR1 and CDR2: MNHEY and SVGEGT. This CDR3 has 14 amino acids. Losses at the gene ends were 2 bases for V and 4 bases for J; bases not matched to a gene: 4. As DNA, the CDR3 is TGTGCCAGCAGTTACAGACTAGCGTCGTACGAGCAGTACTTC. The encoded protein is CASSYRLASYEQYF.

The V gene is TRBV6-6, the J gene TRBJ1-3; possible D gene TRBD1, 5 bases. The V end was cut by 6 bases, the J end by 6 bases, with 15 bases between. The germline CDR1 and CDR2 sequences are MNHNY and SVGAGI (reference sequence). The CDR3 has 14 residues. The CDR3 spells CASRSQARLNTIYF. The CDR3 DNA follows: TGTGCCAGCAGATCACAGGCCCGTCTAAACACCATATATTTT.

The chain couples TRBV3-1 (or the pseudogene TRBV3-2) to TRBJ1-1; D is possibly TRBD1 (5 bases). CDR1 is LGHDT, CDR2 YNNKEL, per germline (reference sequence). The CDR3 runs to 14 residues. The V end was cut by 7 bases, the J end by 1 base, with 13 bases between. The CDR3 here is CASTPGWTNTEAFF. CDR3 DNA: TGTGCCAGCACCCCAGGGTGGACGAACACTGAAGCTTTCTTT.